This paragraph covers one TCR beta chain sequence. The sample belongs to a study of blood T cell repertoires in COVID-19. At the level of the study: Both acute and convalescent COVID-19 samples were obtained from the United States, Italy and Spain. Sources were T cells, B-cell-depleted T cells, or PBMCs; the material itself was cDNA or gDNA.

As handled by the study authors: Reference gene primer amplification in the assay estimated nucleated cell counts. Profiled with immunoSEQ multiplex PCR; TCRdb holds only in-frame clones, not every one. V and J calls and clone size are as listed in that table; D and trimming were resolved from the DNA. The sample shows roughly 220,000 clones, 65% to 85% of them seen only once. The CDR3 has 15 residues. V lost 1 base and J 4 bases, leaving 13 bases between the germline ends. Germline-derived CDR1 and CDR2 are LGHDT and YNNKEL (reference sequence). The sequencing sample was made of peripheral blood. The V gene is TRBV3-1 (or the pseudogene TRBV3-2), the J gene TRBJ1-2; the D gene is possibly TRBD1 (6 bases). The source is an older woman with acute or convalescent COVID-19. The chain's CDR3 is CASSQAYDRRYGYTF. DNA for the CDR3: TGTGCCAGCAGCCAAGCTTACGACAGGCGCTATGGCTACACCTTC.